This note documents a single TCR beta chain sequence. This record belongs to a study of T cells in women clearing cervical HPV infection. Clones were sequenced by immunoSEQ multiplex PCR, and TCRdb holds only the in-frame ones, with some missing. Listed are about 34,000 clones; 2.5% to 3.5% falls within the top ten. The receptor's source is a woman between 18 and 70 years old with a cervical HPV16 infection that either progressed to CIN3+ or cleared (not recorded which). The specimen was blood buffy coat.

CDR3 sequence: CSARPGQNSYEQYF. The CDR3 bases that were read are TGCAGTGCTAGACCGGGACAGAACTCCTACGAG. This chain links TRBV20-1 with TRBJ2-7; TRBD1 agrees at 7 bases. The read comes to an end 3 residues before the CDR3 does, leaving the germline J gene to fill in the end. V lost 2 bases and J lost 0; bases outside the gene matches: 4. The CDR3 length is 14 residues. Germline CDR1 and CDR2: DFQATT and SNEGSKA (reference sequence).